The source of this T cell receptor beta chain is a study of OX40 agonist ivuxolimab in advanced cancers. CDR3 length equals 15 residues. Germline-derived CDR1 and CDR2 are SGHDN and FVKESK. V shed 4 bases and J 9 bases; nucleotides not matched to a gene: 15. Data came from immunoSEQ multiplex PCR; TCRdb stores just in-frame clones and leaves some out. This sample yields tens of thousands of clones, of which approximately 90% are seen a single time; roughly 0.89% belongs to the top ten. The sample in question was CD4+ or CD8+ T cells sorted from blood, obtained in a trial of the OX40 agonist ivuxolimab. This sequence originates from an adult with an advanced solid tumor such as melanoma, head and neck, liver or kidney cancer. The chain uses TRBV14 and TRBJ2-7; 7 nucleotides align to TRBD2. The CDR3 DNA follows: TGTGCCAGCAGCCCCGTAGCGGGTACTACGAGGGGGCAGTACTTC. As protein: CASSPVAGTTRGQYF.